The 30 T cell receptor beta chains below all came from one sample that was sequenced in a study of T cell repertoires in cytomegalovirus infection. TCRdb re-called the reads with MiXCR, one entry per CDR3 protein. In the table there are 200,000 to 300,000 distinct CDR3 sequences, approximately 15% of which are singletons. Sequenced material: PBMCs. These receptors were obtained from a human donor in good health (CMV status not recorded). Some clones in this sample may be carry-over from other donors' samples.

The chain carries TRBV5-1 and TRBJ1-6; D is unclear. With 5 bases removed from V and 6 bases from J, the gap between germline ends came to 9 bases. The CDR3 totals 13 residues. Germline V lookup: CDR1 SGHRS, CDR2 YFSETQ. The CDR3 DNA reads as TGCGCCAGCAGACCGACGCTTAATTCACCCCTCCACTTT. This gives the protein CASRPTLNSPLHF.

A remark on this clonotype: A read error is possible here, since a much larger clone lies one base away. V is TRBV28 and J is TRBJ2-3; 10 positions match TRBD2. Germline CDR1 and CDR2: MDHEN and SYDVKM. The CDR3 loop spans 19 amino acids. Trimming at V came to 3 bases and at J to 2 bases, leaving 14 bases not matched to a gene. The CDR3 DNA is TGTGCCAGCAGTTTGTATCTAGCGGGAGTTCAGTCCTTCACAGATACGCAGTATTTT. Its protein product is CASSLYLAGVQSFTDTQYF.

This clonotype was seen a few times. The chain employs TRBV28 and TRBJ2-7, with D possibly matching TRBD1 (6 bases). CDR3 size: 12 residues. Germline CDR1 is MDHEN and CDR2 is SYDVKM. V lost 5 bases and J 5 bases, leaving 10 bases between the germline ends. The CDR3 DNA reads as TGTGCCAGCAGTCAAAACAGGGACGAGCAGTACTTC. It is translated as CASSQNRDEQYF.

Notes on this clonotype: This could be a read error, since a much larger clone is one nucleotide away. V usage is TRBV6-1 and J usage is TRBJ1-3; TRBD1 matches 7 bases. The germline V gene has CDR1 MNHNS and CDR2 SASEGT. V trimming: 5 bases; J trimming: 0 bases; junction bases outside the gene matches: 7. The CDR3 runs 16 residues. In nucleotides, the CDR3 is TGTGCCAGCAGTAGGGGGCATGGCACCTCTGGAAACACCATATATTTT. It codes for CASSRGHGTSGNTIYF.

V is TRBV15 and J is TRBJ2-3, with TRBD2 as a possible D gene (7 bases). CDR3 length: 16 amino acids. Trimming cost V 7 bases and J 4 bases, with 21 bases left between them. In germline, CDR1 is LNHNV, CDR2 YYDKDF (reference sequence). The CDR3 here is CATTLGGGGGADTQYF. For the CDR3, the DNA is TGTGCCACCACCCTGGGCGGAGGGGGGGGAGCAGATACGCAGTATTTT.

This clonotype has a handful of counts. This chain joins TRBV4-1 and TRBJ1-1; 8 nucleotides agree with TRBD1. V gave up 0 bases and J gave up 1 base; unmatched junction bases: 1. The CDR3 has 15 amino acids. Germline lookup yields CDR1 MGHRA and CDR2 YSYEKL. In DNA form, the CDR3 reads TGCGCCAGCAGCCAAGACGGGACAGGGAACACTGAAGCTTTCTTT. As protein: CASSQDGTGNTEAFF.

This clonotype was seen repeatedly, ten times or more. The chain is built from TRBV6-4 and TRBJ2-3; possibly TRBD1 or TRBD2 for D (5 bases each). V was cut by 6 bases and J by 2 bases, with 15 bases left in between. CDR3 length equals 15 residues. CDR1 is MRHNA and CDR2 is SNTAGT in the germline V gene. The CDR3 nucleotides are TGTGCCAGCAGCGCCTCTGTGGGGGACACAGATACGCAGTATTTT. Translation gives CASSASVGDTDTQYF.

The chain has TRBV6-2 or TRBV6-3 and TRBJ1-5; maybe TRBD1 (6 bases). Germline values: CDR1 MNHEY, CDR2 SVGEGT. This CDR3 has 15 residues. The ends were cut back, 4 bases at V and 4 bases at J, with 14 bases in the middle. The chain's CDR3 is CASSWGAGTNQPQHF. As DNA, the CDR3 is TGTGCCAGCAGTTGGGGGGCAGGGACAAATCAGCCCCAGCATTTT.

There are a few counts of this clonotype. The chain is built from TRBV6-2 or TRBV6-3 and TRBJ2-1, with 8 positions matching TRBD2. The junction had 5 bases not matched to a gene; V was cut back by 7 bases and J by 3 bases. The CDR3 sequence is 14 residues long. Germline V lookup: CDR1 MNHEY, CDR2 SVGEGT. CDR3: CASIRAGVYNEQFF. The CDR3 nucleotides are TGTGCCAGCATTCGAGCGGGAGTCTACAATGAGCAGTTCTTC.

This clonotype was seen only a few times. V usage is TRBV4-1 and J usage is TRBJ1-1; D unclear. Deletions cut 4 bases from V and 1 base from J, with 10 bases between. The germline V gene encodes CDR1 MGHRA and CDR2 YSYEKL. The CDR3 totals 14 residues. Here the CDR3 DNA reads TGCGCCAGCAGCCTCTTGAGGGAGAACACTGAAGCTTTCTTT. Protein: CASSLLRENTEAFF.

This clonotype occurred many times. The chain has TRBV7-9 and TRBJ2-5, with 7 bases identical to TRBD2. This CDR3 region has 16 residues. J lost 4 bases, V lost 5 bases, and 13 bases had no gene match. Germline assignment: CDR1 SEHNR and CDR2 FQNEAQ (reference sequence). Written as DNA, the CDR3 is TGTGCCAGCAGCCCTACCGCCTGGGGGGGGTCAGAGACCCAGTACTTC. Translated: CASSPTAWGGSETQYF.

This clonotype was counted many times. The V and J genes are TRBV7-8 and TRBJ2-2; 7 bases match TRBD1. The CDR3 has 17 residues. Germline trimming cut 3 bases from V and 0 bases from J; bases unmatched to any gene: 7. In germline, CDR1 is SGHVS, CDR2 FQNEAQ. CDR3 residues: CASSFPPDRANTGELFF. CDR3 bases: TGTGCCAGCAGCTTTCCCCCCGACAGGGCGAACACCGGGGAGCTGTTTTTT.

This clonotype has just a few counts. This chain links TRBV29-1 with TRBJ2-5, with D unresolved. Germline V lookup: CDR1 SQVTM, CDR2 ANQGSEA. V was trimmed by 7 bases and J by 2 bases, leaving 11 bases between them. The CDR3 is 12 amino acids. In DNA form, the CDR3 reads TGCAGCGGCTGGGGAAATCAAGAGACCCAGTACTTC. This translates into CSGWGNQETQYF.

In regard to this clonotype: A much larger clone differs from this one at a single base, so this may be a read error. This is likely a read error, given that the CDR3 carries no conserved phenylalanine or tryptophan at its end. The CDR3 sequence is CASSFSGGDTDTQYS. The CDR3 region has the DNA TGTGCCAGCAGTTTTAGCGGGGGGGACACAGATACGCAGTATTCT. The gene calls are TRBV6-6 and TRBJ2-3, with 11 bases fitting TRBD2. CDR1 and CDR2 (germline): MNHNY, SVGAGI (reference sequence). CDR3 length equals 15 residues. The V gene end was trimmed by 4 bases and the J gene end by 2 bases; junction bases not matched to a gene: 2.

This clonotype has a count of ten or more. The chain joins TRBV5-1 to TRBJ1-5; D is ambiguous. Trimming cost V 2 bases and J 1 base, with 10 bases left between them. The CDR3 has 15 amino acids. The germline V gene has CDR1 SGHRS and CDR2 YFSETQ. The CDR3, as DNA: TGCGCCAGCAGCTTTGTGCCGGGGAGCAATCAGCCCCAGCATTTT. Its translation is CASSFVPGSNQPQHF.

This chain connects TRBV18 to TRBJ1-1; weak D call: TRBD1 (5 bases). V was pared by 3 bases and J by 6 bases, with 11 bases between. The CDR3 has 13 residues. Germline lookup yields CDR1 KGHSH and CDR2 LQKENI. The CDR3 here is CASSPPGAAEAFF. DNA for the CDR3: TGTGCCAGCTCACCTCCCGGGGCGGCTGAAGCTTTCTTT.

At least ten counts were recorded for this clonotype. V and J are TRBV28 and TRBJ1-5, with 7 bases that match TRBD1. There are 15 residues in the CDR3. V lost 6 bases and J lost 2; bases outside the gene matches: 7. Germline loops: CDR1 MDHEN, CDR2 SYDVKM. The CDR3 nucleotides are TGTGCCAGCAGGCTTAGACAGGGTGGCAATCAGCCCCAGCATTTT. It specifies CASRLRQGGNQPQHF.

This chain connects TRBV3-1 to TRBJ2-1, with TRBD2 matching 14 bases. Germline loops: CDR1 LGHDT, CDR2 YNNKEL (reference sequence). Trimming took 4 bases from V and 4 from J; bases not matched to a gene: 9. This CDR3 has 18 residues. The CDR3 region is CASSRLGTSGGLYNEQFF. The CDR3 region has the DNA TGTGCCAGCAGCCGCCTCGGGACTAGCGGGGGTCTTTACAATGAGCAGTTCTTC.

The genes are TRBV20-1 and TRBJ1-4; a possible D gene is TRBD1 (5 bases). Per germline, CDR1 DFQATT and CDR2 SNEGSKA (reference sequence). The CDR3 spans 19 residues. The V end lost 0 bases, the J end lost 8 bases, and 28 bases lay between the germline ends. CDR3 region: CSARDNRGRGGREIEKLFF. In nucleotides, the CDR3 is TGCAGTGCTAGAGACAACCGGGGTAGGGGAGGAAGAGAAATAGAAAAACTGTTTTTT.

This clonotype was counted many times. The V call is TRBV2, the J call TRBJ1-1, with 7 bases identical to TRBD1. The CDR3 runs 13 residues. The J segment lost 3 bases and the V segment lost 4 bases, leaving 2 bases of the junction unmatched. Germline loops: CDR1 SNHLY, CDR2 FYNNEI. CDR3 residues: CASSADRYTEAFF. The CDR3 coding sequence is TGTGCCAGCAGTGCGGACAGGTACACTGAAGCTTTCTTT. Variable domain in full (rest from reference TRBV2 and TRBJ1-1): EPEVTQTPSHQVTQMGQEVILRCVPISNHLYFYWYRQILGQKVEFLVSFYNNEISEKSEIFDDQFSVERPDGSNFTLKIRSTKLEDSAMYFCASSADRYTEAFFGQGTRLTVV.

In its sample, this clonotype was seen many times. The chain combines TRBV7-3 with TRBJ1-2; D perhaps matches TRBD1 (6 bases). V was trimmed by 6 bases and J by 10 bases, leaving 15 bases between them. Germline values: CDR1 SGHTA, CDR2 FQGTGA. The length of the CDR3 is 12 residues. The CDR3 bases are TGTGCCAGCAGTCAGGGGACCACCGACTACACCTTC. Amino acid sequence: CASSQGTTDYTF.

This clonotype was seen a few times. This chain links TRBV11-2 with TRBJ2-1, with D maybe TRBD2 (6 bases). The germline gives CDR1 SGHAT, CDR2 FQNNGV. This CDR3 region has 18 residues. Deletions cut 4 bases from V and 1 base from J, with 20 bases between. The CDR3: CASSSRPPGDGSYNEQFF. The CDR3 DNA follows: TGTGCCAGCAGCTCTCGACCCCCGGGGGATGGGTCCTACAATGAGCAGTTCTTC.

The chain is built from TRBV2 and TRBJ1-1, with a tentative D call TRBD1 (5 bases). Between the trimmed V and J ends, which lost 6 bases and 2 bases, there was a span of 7 bases. Germline V gene sequence: CDR1 SNHLY, CDR2 FYNNEI. The CDR3 loop spans 12 amino acids. The DNA for the CDR3 is TGTGCCAGCAGGACAGACAACACTGAAGCTTTCTTT. Encoded protein: CASRTDNTEAFF. The variable domain in full, completed from reference TRBV2 and TRBJ1-1, reads EPEVTQTPSHQVTQMGQEVILRCVPISNHLYFYWYRQILGQKVEFLVSFYNNEISEKSEIFDDQFSVERPDGSNFTLKIRSTKLEDSAMYFCASRTDNTEAFFGQGTRLTVV.

This clonotype was seen only a few times. V usage is TRBV15 and J usage is TRBJ2-1; TRBD2 matches at 8 bases. The CDR3 sequence is 15 residues long. The J segment lost 4 bases and the V segment lost 0 bases, leaving 2 bases of the junction unmatched. Germline lookup yields CDR1 LNHNV and CDR2 YYDKDF (reference sequence). The DNA for the CDR3 is TGTGCCACCAGCAGAGAACCTAGCGGGTACAATGAGCAGTTCTTC. It codes for CATSREPSGYNEQFF.

This clonotype has more than one count but fewer than ten. This sequence joins TRBV6-1 and TRBJ2-7; 13 bases are shared with TRBD2. Germline V gene data show CDR1 as MNHNS and CDR2 as SASEGT. The V segment lost 6 bases and the J segment 0 bases; nucleotides outside the gene matches: 2. This CDR3 has 15 residues. The CDR3 loop is CASRGLAGSSYEQYF. The DNA of the CDR3 is TGTGCCAGCAGGGGACTAGCGGGGAGCTCCTACGAGCAGTACTTC.

This chain joins TRBV5-4 and TRBJ2-2, with D tentatively TRBD1 or TRBD2 (5 bases each). The CDR3 is 15 amino acids. The germline V gene has CDR1 SGHNT and CDR2 YYREEE (reference sequence). V lost 2 bases to trimming and J lost 7 bases, with 15 bases between them. CDR3 loop: CASSLGHPGVGELFF. The CDR3 DNA is TGTGCCAGCAGCTTAGGACACCCCGGGGTCGGGGAGCTGTTTTTT.

The rearrangement links TRBV11-2 to TRBJ2-3, with D perhaps matching TRBD2 (6 bases). CDR3 length equals 16 residues. The germline V gene has CDR1 SGHAT and CDR2 FQNNGV. Deletions cut 2 bases from V and 7 bases from J, with 19 bases between. The CDR3 loop is CASSLSEAPGGYTQYF. As DNA, the CDR3 is TGTGCCAGCAGCTTATCGGAAGCCCCCGGGGGATATACGCAGTATTTT.

The chain uses TRBV18 and TRBJ2-3; D is possibly TRBD1 (5 bases). Germline CDR1 KGHSH, CDR2 LQKENI. V shed 5 bases and J shed 4 bases, with 16 bases lying between them. There are 15 residues in the CDR3. The CDR3, as DNA: TGTGCCAGCTCAATCAGGGTCCCTCCCGCAGATACGCAGTATTTT. Amino acid sequence: CASSIRVPPADTQYF.

Only a few counts were recorded for this clonotype. The chain joins TRBV20-1 to TRBJ1-2; TRBD1 matches 7 bases. CDR3 length: 12 amino acids. In germline, CDR1 is DFQATT, CDR2 SNEGSKA (reference sequence). J gave up 7 bases and V 2 bases, and 4 bases lay outside the gene matches. CDR3 nucleotide sequence: TGCAGTGCTAGAACAGGGGAAGCTGGCTACACCTTC. Amino acid sequence: CSARTGEAGYTF.

There are many counts of this clonotype. The rearrangement links TRBV11-2 to TRBJ2-1; D tentatively reads TRBD1 or TRBD2 (5 bases each). Germline V CDR1 and CDR2: SGHAT, FQNNGV. The CDR3 loop spans 14 amino acids. Trimming stripped 4 bases from V and 10 bases from J, with 17 bases between. CDR3 nucleotides: TGTGCCAGCAGCTCCGCCTCCGGGACCCAAGAGCAGTTCTTC. This gives the protein CASSSASGTQEQFF.